The rows below give T cell receptor beta chains drawn from one sample of a study of early T cells in non-severe SARS-CoV-2 infection. MiXCR, applied by TCRdb to the 5' RACE reads, yields one record per CDR3 protein. The table lists about 27,000 distinct CDR3 sequences, less than 5% of them singletons. The specimen sequenced was whole blood. Receptor source: an adult who was a healthcare worker with PCR-confirmed SARS-CoV-2 infection or an uninfected control (not recorded which). CDR3s include the opening cysteine and the closing phenylalanine or tryptophan.

>15|TRBV5-1
CASSSTGTGYRELFF
>17|TRBV7-7
CASSLTLASGNTGELFF
>13|TRBV7-9
CASSLGAQETQYF
>16|TRBV27
CASSLFYGEVGTEAFF
>15|TRBV7-2
CASSLGTGWRDTQYF
>14|TRBV3-1
CASSSTWKNSPLHF
>13|TRBV5-4
CASSLGGRDEQYF
>17|TRBV7-6
CASSSRGRLSSYNEQFF
>14|TRBV19
CASSIAGVADTQYF
>17|TRBV6-2/TRBV6-3
CASSFTTRVRPRNEQFF
>16|TRBV6-2/TRBV6-3
CASSPARTSGTDTQYF
>18|TRBV4-2
CASSQDRGPVSPNTEAFF
>14|TRBV20-1
CSARPFVNSYEQYF
>13|TRBV12-3/TRBV12-4
CASSDLFNQPQHF
>16|TRBV11-2
CASSLDQQGAGTEAFF
>15|TRBV9
CASSVGTGVNQPQHF